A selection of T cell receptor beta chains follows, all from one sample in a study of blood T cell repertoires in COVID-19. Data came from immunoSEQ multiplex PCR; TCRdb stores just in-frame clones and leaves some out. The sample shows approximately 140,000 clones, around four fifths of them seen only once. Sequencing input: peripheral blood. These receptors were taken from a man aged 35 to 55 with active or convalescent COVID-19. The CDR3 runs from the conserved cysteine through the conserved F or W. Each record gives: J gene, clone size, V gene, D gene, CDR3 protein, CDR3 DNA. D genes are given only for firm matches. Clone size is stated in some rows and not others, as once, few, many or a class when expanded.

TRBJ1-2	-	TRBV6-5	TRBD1	CASSPSSGTGEGYTF	TGTGCCAGCAGTCCAAGCTCCGGGACAGGGGAGGGCTACACCTTC
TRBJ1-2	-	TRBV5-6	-	CASSKTGFNYGYTF	TGTGCCAGCAGCAAGACAGGTTTCAACTATGGCTACACCTTC
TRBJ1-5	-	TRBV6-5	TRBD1	CASTTTGGQPQHF	TGTGCCAGCACCACGACAGGGGGCCAGCCCCAGCATTTT
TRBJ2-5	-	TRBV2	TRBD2	CASRKTSGVFRGETQYF	TGTGCCAGCCGGAAGACTAGCGGGGTTTTCAGAGGGGAGACCCAGTACTTC
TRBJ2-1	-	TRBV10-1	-	CASSGAGAAYNEQFF	TGCGCCAGCAGTGGAGCAGGCGCAGCCTACAATGAGCAGTTCTTC
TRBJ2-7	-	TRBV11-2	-	CASSLHDAAEQYF	TGTGCCAGCAGCTTACATGACGCGGCCGAGCAGTACTTC
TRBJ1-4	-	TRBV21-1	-	CASSGRDRALEKLFF	TGTGCCAGCAGCGGCCGGGACAGGGCACTTGAAAAACTGTTTTTT
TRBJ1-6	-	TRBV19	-	CASSKERQGYSPLHF	TGTGCCAGTAGTAAGGAGAGGCAGGGGTACTCACCCCTCCACTTT
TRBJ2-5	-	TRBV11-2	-	CASQRGYRETQYF	TGTGCCAGCCAAAGAGGGTATAGAGAGACCCAGTACTTC
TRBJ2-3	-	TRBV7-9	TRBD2	CASSLYGGGGDTQYF	TGTGCCAGCAGCTTGTATGGGGGGGGAGGAGATACGCAGTATTTT
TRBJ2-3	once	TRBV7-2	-	CASSYTVTDTQYF	TGTGCCAGCAGCTATACAGTTACAGATACGCAGTATTTT
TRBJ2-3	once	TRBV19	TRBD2	CASRTSGGSADTQYF	TGTGCCAGTAGGACTAGCGGGGGGAGTGCAGATACGCAGTATTTT
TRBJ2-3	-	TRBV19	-	CASSISPRDTQYF	TGTGCCAGTAGTATTAGTCCCCGGGATACGCAGTATTTT
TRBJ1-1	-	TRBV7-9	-	CASSLDPSGAEAFF	TGTGCCAGCAGCTTAGACCCGTCGGGTGCTGAAGCTTTCTTT
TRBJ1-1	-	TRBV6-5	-	CASRMTFMTEAFF	TGTGCCAGCAGGATGACATTCATGACTGAAGCTTTCTTT
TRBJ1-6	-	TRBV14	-	CASSNTGSSYNSPLHF	TGTGCCAGCAGCAACACAGGGAGCTCCTATAATTCACCCCTCCACTTT
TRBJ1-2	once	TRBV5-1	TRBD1	CASSLGDRGNYGYTF	TGCGCCAGCAGCTTGGGGGACAGGGGTAACTATGGCTACACCTTC
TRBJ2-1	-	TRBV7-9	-	CASSLAPPKQFF	TGTGCCAGCAGCTTAGCGCCACCTAAGCAGTTCTTC
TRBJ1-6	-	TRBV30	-	CAWSVLRSSYNSPLHF	TGTGCCTGGAGTGTACTAAGAAGCTCCTATAATTCACCCCTCCACTTT
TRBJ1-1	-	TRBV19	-	CASSIIRDSEAFF	TGTGCCAGTAGTATAATTCGAGACAGCGAAGCTTTCTTT
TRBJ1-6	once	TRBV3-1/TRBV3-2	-	CASSPLVGARGSPLHF	TGTGCCAGCAGCCCTCTCGTAGGGGCCAGGGGTTCACCCCTCCACTTT
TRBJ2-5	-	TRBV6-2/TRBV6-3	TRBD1	CASSYLIGTGKSQETQYF	TGTGCCAGCAGTTACCTTATCGGGACAGGGAAGTCCCAAGAGACCCAGTACTTC
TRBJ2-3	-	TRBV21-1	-	CASNTARGTDTQYF	TGTGCCAGCAACACAGCCAGGGGCACAGATACGCAGTATTTT
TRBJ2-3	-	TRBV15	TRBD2	CATSPSIAGGSTDTQYF	TGTGCCACCAGCCCCAGCATAGCGGGGGGCTCCACAGATACGCAGTATTTT
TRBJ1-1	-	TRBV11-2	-	CASSLVFGGVGAFF	TGTGCCAGCAGCTTAGTGTTCGGGGGTGTGGGAGCTTTCTTT
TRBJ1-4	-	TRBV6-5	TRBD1	CASSKGQGTNEKLFF	TGTGCCAGCAGTAAGGGACAGGGGACTAATGAAAAACTGTTTTTT
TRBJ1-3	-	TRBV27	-	CASSLSSGAISGNTIYF	TGTGCCAGCAGTTTATCATCAGGGGCCATCTCTGGAAACACCATATATTTT
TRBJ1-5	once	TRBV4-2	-	CASSQSSGGQPQHF	TGTGCCAGCAGCCAATCCTCCGGAGGCCAGCCCCAGCATTTT
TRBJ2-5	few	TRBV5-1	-	CASNPWGGAGETQYF	TGCGCCAGCAACCCGTGGGGGGGGGCCGGGGAGACCCAGTACTTC
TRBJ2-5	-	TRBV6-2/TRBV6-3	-	CASCYCSGLLLETQYF	TGTGCCAGCTGTTATTGTTCAGGCCTGCTTTTAGAGACCCAGTACTTC
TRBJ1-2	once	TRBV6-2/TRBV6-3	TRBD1	CASSYDPGTGYGYTF	TGTGCCAGCAGTTATGACCCCGGGACAGGCTATGGCTACACCTTC
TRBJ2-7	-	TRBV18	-	CASSPKDTLMGEQYF	TGTGCCAGCTCACCAAAGGACACCCTGATGGGCGAGCAGTACTTC
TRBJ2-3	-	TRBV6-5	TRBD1	CATYPGGRTDTQYF	TGTGCCACTTACCCAGGGGGCCGTACAGATACGCAGTATTTT
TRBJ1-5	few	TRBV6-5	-	CASGTLNQPQHF	TGTGCCAGCGGGACACTGAATCAGCCCCAGCATTTT
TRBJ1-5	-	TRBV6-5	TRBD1	CASRGTGVGQPQHF	TGTGCCAGCAGAGGGACAGGGGTCGGCCAGCCCCAGCATTTT
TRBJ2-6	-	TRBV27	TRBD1	CASSPTTGGSTGANVLTF	TGTGCCAGCAGTCCTACGACAGGGGGCTCCACTGGGGCCAACGTCCTGACTTTC
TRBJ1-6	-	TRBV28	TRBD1	CASSYPRDRDSPLHF	TGTGCCAGCAGTTACCCCCGGGACAGGGATTCACCCCTCCACTTT
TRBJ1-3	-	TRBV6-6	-	CASSYSILRQGNTIYF	TGTGCCAGCAGTTACTCGATCCTTAGACAGGGAAACACCATATATTTT
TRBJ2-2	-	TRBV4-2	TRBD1	CASSHQGQGNTGELFF	TGTGCCAGCAGCCACCAAGGACAGGGGAACACCGGGGAGCTGTTTTTT
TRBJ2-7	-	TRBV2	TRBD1	CASTGQGAYEQYF	TGTGCCAGCACCGGACAGGGAGCCTACGAGCAGTACTTC